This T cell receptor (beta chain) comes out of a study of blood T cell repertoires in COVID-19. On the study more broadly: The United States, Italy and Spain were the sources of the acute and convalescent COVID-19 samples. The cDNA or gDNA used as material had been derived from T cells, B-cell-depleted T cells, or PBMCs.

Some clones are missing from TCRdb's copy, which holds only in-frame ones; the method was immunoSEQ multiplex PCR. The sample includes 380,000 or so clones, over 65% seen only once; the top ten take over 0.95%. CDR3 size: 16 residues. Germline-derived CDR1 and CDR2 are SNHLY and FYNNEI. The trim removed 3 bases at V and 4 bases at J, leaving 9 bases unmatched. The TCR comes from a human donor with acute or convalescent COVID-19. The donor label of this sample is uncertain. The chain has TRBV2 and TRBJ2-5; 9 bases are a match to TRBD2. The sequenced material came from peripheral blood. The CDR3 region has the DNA TGTGCCAGCAGTGATAACCTAGGCGGGGGGGTAGAGACCCAGTACTTC. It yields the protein CASSDNLGGGVETQYF. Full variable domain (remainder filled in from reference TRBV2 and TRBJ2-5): EPEVTQTPSHQVTQMGQEVILRCVPISNHLYFYWYRQILGQKVEFLVSFYNNEISEKSEIFDDQFSVERPDGSNFTLKIRSTKLEDSAMYFCASSDNLGGGVETQYFGPGTRLLVL.